One and the same sample provided the 15 T cell receptor beta chains below, sequenced in a study of vaccination and CD4 T cells after COVID-19. At the Johns Hopkins FTIC core, DNA taken from cultured CD4+ T cells was sequenced by way of the Oncomine TCR Beta short-read assay. TCRdb fed the PCR reads into MiXCR, producing one record per CDR3 protein. This table holds around 15,000 distinct CDR3 sequences, roughly 51% found once. Stated treatment: roughly ten-day PBMC culture with coronavirus spike peptide pools or control peptides (ViraFEST assay). No antigens are known for them. The source was cultured CD4+ T cells from blood, collected after SARS-CoV-2 vaccination. These receptors came from a human donor with COVID-19.

V is TRBV28 and J is TRBJ1-3; TRBD1 agrees at 8 bases. V lost 4 bases, J lost 0 bases, and 11 bases stayed unmatched. Per germline, CDR1 MDHEN and CDR2 SYDVKM. The CDR3 length is 18 residues. CDR3 nucleotides: TGTGCCAGCAGTTCCACGACAGGGGACCGCTTCTCTGGAAACACCATATATTTT. This sequence encodes CASSSTTGDRFSGNTIYF.

V is TRBV7-8 and J is TRBJ2-1; D remains unclear. Trimming took off 5 bases at V and 5 bases at J, with 10 bases between the two ends. Germline V gives CDR1 SGHVS, CDR2 FQNEAQ. This CDR3 contains 13 residues. The DNA of the CDR3 is TGTGCCAGCAGCGTATCGTTGGACAATGAGCAGTTCTTC. Its protein is CASSVSLDNEQFF. Combining the CDR3 with reference TRBV7-8 and TRBJ2-1 gives the whole variable domain GAGVSQSPRYKVAKRGQDVALRCDPISGHVSLFWYQQALGQGPEFLTYFQNEAQLDKSGLPSDRFFAERPEGSVSTLKIQRTQQEDSAVYLCASSVSLDNEQFFGPGTRLTVL.

The rearrangement uses TRBV7-3 and TRBJ1-2, with TRBD1 matching 8 bases. There are 15 residues in the CDR3. CDR1 is SGHTA, CDR2 FQGTGA, per germline. Losses at the gene ends were 2 bases for V and 3 bases for J; bases not matched to a gene: 5. CDR3 coding DNA: TGTGCCAGCAGCTTAGCAGGGGGCGGCGACTATGGCTACACCTTC. It yields the protein CASSLAGGGDYGYTF.

The chain combines TRBV28 with TRBJ1-1; 7 positions agree with TRBD1. CDR1 MDHEN and CDR2 SYDVKM come from the germline V gene. With V trimmed by 5 bases and J by 8 bases, 11 bases remained unmatched. The CDR3 contains 14 residues. CDR3 sequence: CASSPQGGAVEAFF. In DNA form, the CDR3 reads TGTGCCAGCAGTCCCCAGGGGGGGGCCGTAGAAGCTTTCTTT.

The rearrangement uses TRBV20-1 and TRBJ2-3; 13 nucleotides align to TRBD2. This CDR3 has 14 amino acids. Trimming at V came to 6 bases and at J to 6 bases, leaving 6 bases not matched to a gene. Germline-derived CDR1 and CDR2 are DFQATT and SNEGSKA (reference sequence). The CDR3 region is CSASGLAGRDTQYF. CDR3 coding DNA: TGCAGTGCCTCGGGACTAGCGGGGAGGGATACGCAGTATTTT.

The table lists this clonotype with a few counts. This sequence joins TRBV6-1 and TRBJ1-6; 9 nucleotides line up with TRBD1. CDR1 is MNHNS and CDR2 is SASEGT in the germline V gene. V shed 7 bases and J 10 bases; nucleotides not matched to a gene: 11. The CDR3 runs to 15 residues. The CDR3 loop is CASNFPGQGWSPLHF. The CDR3 DNA sequence: TGTGCCAGCAATTTCCCGGGACAGGGATGGTCACCCCTCCACTTT.

This sequence joins TRBV27 and TRBJ1-2; a possible D gene is TRBD1 (5 bases). The germline CDR1 and CDR2 sequences are MNHEY and SMNVEV (reference sequence). The CDR3 runs 13 residues. Trimming removed 3 bases at V and 2 bases at J, with 7 bases between. The CDR3 nucleotides are TGTGCCAGCAGTTTTGAGGGGAACTATGGCTACACCTTC. It translates to CASSFEGNYGYTF.

The chain has TRBV19 and TRBJ1-5; 10 bases fit TRBD1. V lost 5 bases, J lost 5 bases, and 6 bases stayed unmatched. Germline V gene data show CDR1 as LNHDA and CDR2 as SQIVND (reference sequence). This CDR3 region has 15 residues. The CDR3 sequence: CASSSGQGGDQPQHF. DNA of the CDR3: TGTGCCAGTAGTTCAGGACAGGGGGGTGATCAGCCCCAGCATTTT.

This clonotype has more than one count but fewer than ten. V gene TRBV20-1 combines with J gene TRBJ1-6; 7 positions match TRBD1. This CDR3 is 13 amino acids long. V shed 6 bases, J shed 7 bases, and the junction held 6 bases outside the gene matches. Looked up from germline, CDR1 is DFQATT and CDR2 is SNEGSKA (reference sequence). In DNA, the CDR3 is TGCAGTGCCCGACAGGGTGCGAATTCACCCCTCCACTTT. Amino acid sequence: CSARQGANSPLHF.

DNA for the CDR3: TGTGCCAGCAGCTTAGATTCGAGGGGAAACACCATATATTTT. It is translated as CASSLDSRGNTIYF. This rearrangement joins TRBV11-3 to TRBJ1-3; D uncertain. Germline CDR1 is SGHNT and CDR2 is YENEEA. CDR3 size: 14 residues. V lost 0 bases and J lost 4, with 7 bases in between.

The chain combines TRBV7-2 with TRBJ2-3; D tentatively reads TRBD1 or TRBD2 (5 bases each). V shed 4 bases and J shed 1 base, with 12 bases lying between them. This CDR3 has 15 amino acids. Germline CDR1 is SGHTA and CDR2 is FQGNSA. The CDR3 bases are TGTGCCAGCAGCTCCTTGAGAGGGGGCACAGATACGCAGTATTTT. Translated: CASSSLRGGTDTQYF.

The chain carries TRBV6-5 and TRBJ2-5; no reliable D call. This CDR3 region has 16 residues. V gave up 3 bases and J gave up 5 bases, with 19 bases separating them. Germline V gives CDR1 MNHEY, CDR2 SVGAGI. The chain's CDR3 is CASSYLAETDRETQYF. The DNA for the CDR3 is TGTGCCAGCAGTTATCTTGCTGAAACAGATAGGGAGACCCAGTACTTC.

This clonotype has more than one count but fewer than ten. The chain employs TRBV2 and TRBJ1-5; D is undetermined. This CDR3 is built from 13 residues. The V gene's germline CDR1 is SNHLY and CDR2 FYNNEI. V was shortened by 6 bases and J by 6 bases, with 12 bases between the two germline ends. CDR3 coding DNA: TGTGCCAGCAGCCCGCAAAACTCTCAGCCCCAGCATTTT. Its translation is CASSPQNSQPQHF.

This clonotype was counted a few times. The chain uses TRBV7-3 and TRBJ2-2; no reliable D call. The V and J ends lost 2 bases and 5 bases respectively, with 12 bases between them. CDR1 SGHTA and CDR2 FQGTGA come from the germline V gene. The length of the CDR3 is 15 residues. The CDR3: CASSLDRRSTGELFF. CDR3 DNA: TGTGCCAGCAGCTTAGATAGGAGAAGTACCGGGGAGCTGTTTTTT.

This clonotype was seen a handful of times. The chain links TRBV28 to TRBJ1-2; TRBD1 aligns across 7 bases. The CDR3 has 13 residues. Losses at the gene ends were 3 bases for V and 8 bases for J; bases not matched to a gene: 6. The germline CDR1 and CDR2 sequences are MDHEN and SYDVKM. CDR3 sequence reads: CASSLTAGGGYTF. Here the CDR3 DNA reads TGTGCCAGCAGTTTGACGGCAGGGGGAGGCTACACCTTC.